These T cell receptor beta chains were read from a single sample in a study of technical replicates of blood from a few donors. Only in-frame clones appear in the TCRdb table, and some are missing; sequencing was by immunoSEQ multiplex PCR. This repertoire shows about 49,000 clones, roughly nine tenths found once; its top ten account for about 3.6%. The sample consisted of PBMCs. The receptors originated from a human donor in good health. Some clones in this sample may be carry-over from other donors' samples. Each CDR3 is given with its conserved first and last residue.

V: TRBV5-8; length: 14; J: TRBJ2-5; CDR3: CASSPRQGSGTQYF
V: TRBV5-6; length: 16; J: TRBJ1-3; CDR3: CASSLQGSRSGNTIYF
V: TRBV5-1; length: 11; J: TRBJ2-7; CDR3: CASSFGREQYF
V: TRBV9; length: 14; J: TRBJ2-4; CDR3: CASSGTGGLNIQYF
V: TRBV27; length: 12; J: TRBJ1-2; CDR3: CASSNRGLGYTF
V: TRBV18; length: 14; J: TRBJ1-2; CDR3: CASSLSDRDGGYTF
V: TRBV19; length: 13; J: TRBJ2-7; CDR3: CASSNTGAYEQYF
V: TRBV7-2; length: 16; J: TRBJ2-1; CDR3: CASSLAHSSGLNEQFF
V: TRBV25-1; length: 10; J: TRBJ1-2; CDR3: CASRGSGYTF
V: TRBV23-1; length: 14; J: TRBJ2-1; CDR3: CASSPRHGYNEQFF
V: TRBV6-6; length: 15; J: TRBJ2-7; CDR3: CASSYSGGYSYEQYF
V: TRBV20-1; length: 11; J: TRBJ1-1; CDR3: CSARDLAGHSF
V: TRBV28; length: 15; J: TRBJ2-5; CDR3: CASSPLGGLQETQYF
V: TRBV18; length: 15; J: TRBJ2-5; CDR3: CASSPAGQGAQTQYF
V: TRBV7-2; length: 15; J: TRBJ2-3; CDR3: CASSPRPGLADTQYF
V: TRBV7-2; length: 13; J: TRBJ1-1; CDR3: CASSPQGYTEAFF
V: TRBV5-6; length: 17; J: TRBJ2-2; CDR3: CASGELGMQGRTGELFF
V: TRBV7-9; length: 14; J: TRBJ1-2; CDR3: CASSFGQGASGYTF
V: TRBV10-3; length: 15; J: TRBJ2-7; CDR3: CAISGVEREDYEQYF
V: TRBV19; length: 15; J: TRBJ2-5; CDR3: CASSIASTGLETQYF
V: TRBV7-9; length: 16; J: TRBJ1-1; CDR3: CASRPASTGGWTEAFF
V: TRBV18; length: 16; J: TRBJ2-1; CDR3: CASSPPGQGGRNEQFF
V: TRBV5-1; length: 15; J: TRBJ2-7; CDR3: CASSFAGASTYEQYF
V: TRBV7-9; length: 19; J: TRBJ1-3; CDR3: CASSSDLGYGSLSGNTIYF
V: TRBV7-9; length: 15; J: TRBJ2-5; CDR3: CASSAGLADQETQYF
V: TRBV2; length: 15; J: TRBJ1-5; CDR3: CASSVTGYSNQPQHF
V: TRBV5-6; length: 13; J: TRBJ1-3; CDR3: CASSLGGRNTIYF
V: TRBV14; length: 11; J: TRBJ1-3; CDR3: CASRSGNTIYF
V: TRBV4-3; length: 14; J: TRBJ1-1; CDR3: CASSQGSVNTEAFF
V: TRBV5-5; length: 14; J: TRBJ2-7; CDR3: CASSPGGSPYEQYF
V: TRBV7-2; length: 15; J: TRBJ2-7; CDR3: CASSPDRGRSYEQYF
V: TRBV4-1; length: 13; J: TRBJ1-2; CDR3: CASSPPVNYGYTF
V: TRBV19; length: 15; J: TRBJ2-2; CDR3: CASSIDRESSGELFF
V: TRBV6-6; length: 14; J: TRBJ2-7; CDR3: CASSDGQGVYEQYF
V: TRBV7-9; length: 14; J: TRBJ2-7; CDR3: CASSLELAGGEQYF
V: TRBV7-9; length: 14; J: TRBJ1-5; CDR3: CASSKDNSNQPQHF
V: TRBV6-6; length: 13; J: TRBJ2-1; CDR3: CASNHRVSNEQFF
V: TRBV19; length: 15; J: TRBJ2-2; CDR3: CASGGVAGAGGELFF
V: TRBV28; length: 14; J: TRBJ2-5; CDR3: CASSLGAGAETQYF
V: TRBV5-6; length: 14; J: TRBJ1-5; CDR3: CASSFGPLNQPQHF
V: TRBV20-1; length: 9; J: TRBJ2-5; CDR3: CRPGGTQYF
V: TRBV6-1; length: 13; J: TRBJ2-5; CDR3: CASSKEFYETQYF
V: TRBV4-3; length: 15; J: TRBJ2-1; CDR3: CASSQSKDRGPEQFF
V: TRBV29-1; length: 15; J: TRBJ2-5; CDR3: CSVGRGRGGQETQYF
V: TRBV5-1; length: 15; J: TRBJ2-1; CDR3: CASSSDRGGPNEQFF
V: TRBV30; length: 13; J: TRBJ2-7; CDR3: CAWSWRRSYEQYF
V: TRBV4-2; length: 17; J: TRBJ2-3; CDR3: CASSQGRLTYSTDTQYF
V: TRBV6-5; length: 14; J: TRBJ1-2; CDR3: CASKSTGQPYGYTF
V: TRBV27; length: 17; J: TRBJ2-3; CDR3: CASSTGLAGEHTDTQYF
V: TRBV7-8; length: 14; J: TRBJ2-7; CDR3: CASSLNAGGYEQYF
V: TRBV9; length: 14; J: TRBJ2-7; CDR3: CASSVLGQGGEQYF
V: TRBV5-1; length: 14; J: TRBJ2-5; CDR3: CASSLGQNQETQYF
V: TRBV7-3; length: 16; J: TRBJ2-3; CDR3: CASSASGGRAWDTQYF
V: TRBV4-2; length: 16; J: TRBJ2-7; CDR3: CASSQDRTSGPYEQYF
V: TRBV23-1; length: 14; J: TRBJ2-5; CDR3: CASRDDRAVETQYF
V: TRBV7-2; length: 15; J: TRBJ1-5; CDR3: CASSSGTGFNQPQHF
V: TRBV30; length: 22; J: TRBJ2-1; CDR3: CAWRGDTWAFSNTPISTNEQFF
V: TRBV10-3; length: 15; J: TRBJ1-1; CDR3: CAISDLSRGRTEAFF